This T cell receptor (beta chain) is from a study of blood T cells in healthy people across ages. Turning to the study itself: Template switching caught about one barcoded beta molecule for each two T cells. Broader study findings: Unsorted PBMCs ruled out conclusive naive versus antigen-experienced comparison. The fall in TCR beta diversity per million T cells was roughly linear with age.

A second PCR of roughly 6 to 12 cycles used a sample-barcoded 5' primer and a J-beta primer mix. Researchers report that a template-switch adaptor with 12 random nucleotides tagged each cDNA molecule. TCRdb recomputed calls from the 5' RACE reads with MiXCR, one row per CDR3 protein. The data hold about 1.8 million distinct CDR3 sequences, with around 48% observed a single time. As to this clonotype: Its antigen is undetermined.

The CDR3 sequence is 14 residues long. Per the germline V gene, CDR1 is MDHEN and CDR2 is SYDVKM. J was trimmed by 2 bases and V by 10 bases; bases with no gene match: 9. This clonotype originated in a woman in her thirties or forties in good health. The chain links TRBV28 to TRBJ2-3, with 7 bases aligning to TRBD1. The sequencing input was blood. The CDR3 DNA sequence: TGTGCCACCCAGGACAGGCCCTCCACAGATACGCAGTATTTT. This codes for CATQDRPSTDTQYF.